The sequence of this TCR beta chain was determined in a study of shared clonotypes between healthy human individuals. Across the study: CD4 naive cells filled three plates per donor, CD4 memory three, CD8 naive two and CD8 memory one. General study results and limits: A handful of donors shared 5% to 5.5% of their naive CD4 clonotypes.

Recent vaccinations or acute infections were absent in the healthy HIV-negative adult donors. In this sample, this clone turned up once. As yet, its antigen is unknown. TCRdb keeps only in-frame clones here, not all; method: immunoSEQ multiplex PCR. The table records some 980,000 clones, roughly 72% of them present only once. The sequenced sample consisted of memory CD4+ T cells sorted from blood. As for subset: CD45RA-negative fraction. The source of this sequence is a man aged 18-30 years in good health.

CDR3 protein: CASSFLHTDTQYF. CDR3 DNA sequence: TGCGCCAGCAGCTTCTTGCACACAGATACGCAGTATTTT. The J gene is TRBJ2-3, the V gene TRBV5-1; D is ambiguous. The CDR3 runs 13 residues. Deletions cut 2 bases from V and 2 bases from J, with 6 bases between. Germline V gives CDR1 SGHRS, CDR2 YFSETQ.